The present entry profiles one T cell receptor (beta chain) with its context. Some clones are missing from TCRdb's copy, which holds only in-frame ones; the method was immunoSEQ multiplex PCR. The table has millions of clones, around nine tenths seen once. These data originate in a study of shared clonotypes between healthy human individuals. The CDR3 is 13 residues long. V was clipped by 4 bases and J by 6 bases; unmatched bases: 6. Looked up from germline, CDR1 is SGHDT and CDR2 is YYEEEE. J is TRBJ1-2 and V is TRBV5-6; 7 bases are shared with TRBD1. Material for sequencing was naive CD4+ T cells sorted from blood. Subset described: CD45RA+ positively selected. The receptor was derived from a man aged 18 to 35 in good health. CDR3 sequence reads: CASSPTGWNGYTF. The CDR3 nucleotides are TGTGCCAGCAGCCCGACAGGGTGGAATGGCTACACCTTC.